This T cell receptor beta chain comes out of a study of shared clonotypes between healthy human individuals. Study background: Plates per donor: three CD4 naive, three CD4 memory, two CD8 naive, one CD8 memory.

Data came from immunoSEQ multiplex PCR; TCRdb stores just in-frame clones and leaves some out. This sample has about 510,000 clones, with 96% found just once. The CDR3 sequence is 15 residues long. Germline trimming cut 6 bases from V and 0 bases from J; bases unmatched to any gene: 8. The V gene's germline CDR1 is WSHSY and CDR2 SAAADI. The sequence was collected from a young woman in good health. Sequenced input: naive CD4+ T cells sorted from blood. Indicated subset: CD45RA+ positively selected. J is TRBJ2-7 and V is TRBV10-2, with 7 bases that match TRBD1. CDR3 nucleotides: TGCGCCAGCAGCCTTACCGGGACAGACTCCTACGAGCAGTACTTC. Translated, it gives CASSLTGTDSYEQYF.